A single sample gave rise to the 8 T cell receptor beta chains below, sequenced in a study of naive and memory T cell subsets. Treatment described: skin biopsy from PPD injection site in Mantoux-positive individual. TCR cDNA received a 3' ligated oligonucleotide that carried a UMI. Ligated cDNA underwent four rounds of PCR with nested alpha and beta constant region primers and SP2. TCRdb reprocessed the UMI-ligation and nested PCR reads with MiXCR, giving one entry per CDR3 protein. The sample yields some 40,000 distinct CDR3 sequences, roughly 9.6% seen once. The sequenced sample was skin, obtained from a tuberculin skin test site. The source is an adult in good health.

This rearrangement joins TRBV2 to TRBJ1-5; D not resolved. Germline CDR1 is SNHLY and CDR2 is FYNNEI. The ends were cut back, 5 bases at V and 1 base at J, with 9 bases in the middle. The CDR3 runs 14 residues. The CDR3 region has the DNA TGTGCCAGCAGTACTACAATGAGCAATCAGCCCCAGCATTTT. This encodes CASSTTMSNQPQHF.

The table lists this clonotype with many counts. J is TRBJ1-1 and V is TRBV7-8, with D maybe TRBD1 (6 bases). Germline assignment: CDR1 SGHVS and CDR2 FQNEAQ. Trimming removed 0 bases from V and 6 bases from J, with 20 bases in between. The CDR3 spans 17 residues. DNA for the CDR3: TGTGCCAGCAGCTTAGCCCCAAGGACAGCCCGGGTAGCTGAAGCTTTCTTT. Amino acids: CASSLAPRTARVAEAFF.

The chain is built from TRBV28 and TRBJ1-1, with D unclear. The germline V gene encodes CDR1 MDHEN and CDR2 SYDVKM. The V end was cut by 6 bases, the J end by 6 bases, with 14 bases between. This CDR3 contains 13 residues. This CDR3 reads CASRGPSRAEAFF. The CDR3 nucleotides read TGTGCCAGCAGAGGCCCCTCCCGGGCTGAAGCTTTCTTT.

This clonotype came up many times. The chain recombines TRBV20-1 with TRBJ2-7; D ambiguous. Trimming removed 5 bases at V and 0 bases at J, with 11 bases between. Germline loops: CDR1 DFQATT, CDR2 SNEGSKA (reference sequence). The CDR3 extends over 13 amino acids. The CDR3 protein is CSAGPASSYEQYF. The CDR3 DNA sequence: TGCAGTGCTGGACCCGCGAGCTCCTACGAGCAGTACTTC.

The gene calls are TRBV29-1 and TRBJ1-1, with TRBD1 matching over 12 bases. The CDR3 runs 15 residues. V shed 6 bases and J 4 bases; nucleotides not matched to a gene: 9. Germline V gives CDR1 SQVTM, CDR2 ANQGSEA. CDR3 protein: CSVVRDRGPSTEAFF. CDR3 coding DNA: TGCAGCGTCGTCCGGGACAGGGGGCCTAGCACTGAAGCTTTCTTT.

This rearrangement joins TRBV6-1 to TRBJ1-1, with a possible D match to TRBD1 (5 bases). Germline assignment: CDR1 MNHNS and CDR2 SASEGT. The CDR3 is 14 residues long. Trimming removed 6 bases at V and 4 bases at J, with 15 bases between. CDR3 coding DNA: TGTGCCAGCAGGCCCTCAGGGTCCGCCACTGAAGCTTTCTTT. It is translated as CASRPSGSATEAFF.

Worth noting for this clonotype: A much larger clone differs from this one at a single base, so this may be a read error. This chain joins TRBV11-3 and TRBJ1-1; D unresolved. V was pared by 4 bases and J by 10 bases, with 25 bases between. Germline V gene sequence: CDR1 SGHNT, CDR2 YENEEA. The CDR3 runs to 16 residues. The CDR3 loop is CASSSPFMEGTRGAFF. The CDR3 region has the DNA TGTGCCAGCAGCTCCCCGTTCATGGAGGGAACCCGCGGAGCTTTCTTT.

This clonotype was observed a few times. V gene TRBV4-1 combines with J gene TRBJ2-7, with 9 bases lining up with TRBD1. Germline V gives CDR1 MGHRA, CDR2 YSYEKL. The junction had 5 bases not matched to a gene; V was cut back by 5 bases and J by 3 bases. The CDR3 runs 14 residues. For the CDR3, the DNA is TGCGCCAGCAGCTTCCGGGACAGGGACTACGAGCAGTACTTC. Its translation: CASSFRDRDYEQYF.